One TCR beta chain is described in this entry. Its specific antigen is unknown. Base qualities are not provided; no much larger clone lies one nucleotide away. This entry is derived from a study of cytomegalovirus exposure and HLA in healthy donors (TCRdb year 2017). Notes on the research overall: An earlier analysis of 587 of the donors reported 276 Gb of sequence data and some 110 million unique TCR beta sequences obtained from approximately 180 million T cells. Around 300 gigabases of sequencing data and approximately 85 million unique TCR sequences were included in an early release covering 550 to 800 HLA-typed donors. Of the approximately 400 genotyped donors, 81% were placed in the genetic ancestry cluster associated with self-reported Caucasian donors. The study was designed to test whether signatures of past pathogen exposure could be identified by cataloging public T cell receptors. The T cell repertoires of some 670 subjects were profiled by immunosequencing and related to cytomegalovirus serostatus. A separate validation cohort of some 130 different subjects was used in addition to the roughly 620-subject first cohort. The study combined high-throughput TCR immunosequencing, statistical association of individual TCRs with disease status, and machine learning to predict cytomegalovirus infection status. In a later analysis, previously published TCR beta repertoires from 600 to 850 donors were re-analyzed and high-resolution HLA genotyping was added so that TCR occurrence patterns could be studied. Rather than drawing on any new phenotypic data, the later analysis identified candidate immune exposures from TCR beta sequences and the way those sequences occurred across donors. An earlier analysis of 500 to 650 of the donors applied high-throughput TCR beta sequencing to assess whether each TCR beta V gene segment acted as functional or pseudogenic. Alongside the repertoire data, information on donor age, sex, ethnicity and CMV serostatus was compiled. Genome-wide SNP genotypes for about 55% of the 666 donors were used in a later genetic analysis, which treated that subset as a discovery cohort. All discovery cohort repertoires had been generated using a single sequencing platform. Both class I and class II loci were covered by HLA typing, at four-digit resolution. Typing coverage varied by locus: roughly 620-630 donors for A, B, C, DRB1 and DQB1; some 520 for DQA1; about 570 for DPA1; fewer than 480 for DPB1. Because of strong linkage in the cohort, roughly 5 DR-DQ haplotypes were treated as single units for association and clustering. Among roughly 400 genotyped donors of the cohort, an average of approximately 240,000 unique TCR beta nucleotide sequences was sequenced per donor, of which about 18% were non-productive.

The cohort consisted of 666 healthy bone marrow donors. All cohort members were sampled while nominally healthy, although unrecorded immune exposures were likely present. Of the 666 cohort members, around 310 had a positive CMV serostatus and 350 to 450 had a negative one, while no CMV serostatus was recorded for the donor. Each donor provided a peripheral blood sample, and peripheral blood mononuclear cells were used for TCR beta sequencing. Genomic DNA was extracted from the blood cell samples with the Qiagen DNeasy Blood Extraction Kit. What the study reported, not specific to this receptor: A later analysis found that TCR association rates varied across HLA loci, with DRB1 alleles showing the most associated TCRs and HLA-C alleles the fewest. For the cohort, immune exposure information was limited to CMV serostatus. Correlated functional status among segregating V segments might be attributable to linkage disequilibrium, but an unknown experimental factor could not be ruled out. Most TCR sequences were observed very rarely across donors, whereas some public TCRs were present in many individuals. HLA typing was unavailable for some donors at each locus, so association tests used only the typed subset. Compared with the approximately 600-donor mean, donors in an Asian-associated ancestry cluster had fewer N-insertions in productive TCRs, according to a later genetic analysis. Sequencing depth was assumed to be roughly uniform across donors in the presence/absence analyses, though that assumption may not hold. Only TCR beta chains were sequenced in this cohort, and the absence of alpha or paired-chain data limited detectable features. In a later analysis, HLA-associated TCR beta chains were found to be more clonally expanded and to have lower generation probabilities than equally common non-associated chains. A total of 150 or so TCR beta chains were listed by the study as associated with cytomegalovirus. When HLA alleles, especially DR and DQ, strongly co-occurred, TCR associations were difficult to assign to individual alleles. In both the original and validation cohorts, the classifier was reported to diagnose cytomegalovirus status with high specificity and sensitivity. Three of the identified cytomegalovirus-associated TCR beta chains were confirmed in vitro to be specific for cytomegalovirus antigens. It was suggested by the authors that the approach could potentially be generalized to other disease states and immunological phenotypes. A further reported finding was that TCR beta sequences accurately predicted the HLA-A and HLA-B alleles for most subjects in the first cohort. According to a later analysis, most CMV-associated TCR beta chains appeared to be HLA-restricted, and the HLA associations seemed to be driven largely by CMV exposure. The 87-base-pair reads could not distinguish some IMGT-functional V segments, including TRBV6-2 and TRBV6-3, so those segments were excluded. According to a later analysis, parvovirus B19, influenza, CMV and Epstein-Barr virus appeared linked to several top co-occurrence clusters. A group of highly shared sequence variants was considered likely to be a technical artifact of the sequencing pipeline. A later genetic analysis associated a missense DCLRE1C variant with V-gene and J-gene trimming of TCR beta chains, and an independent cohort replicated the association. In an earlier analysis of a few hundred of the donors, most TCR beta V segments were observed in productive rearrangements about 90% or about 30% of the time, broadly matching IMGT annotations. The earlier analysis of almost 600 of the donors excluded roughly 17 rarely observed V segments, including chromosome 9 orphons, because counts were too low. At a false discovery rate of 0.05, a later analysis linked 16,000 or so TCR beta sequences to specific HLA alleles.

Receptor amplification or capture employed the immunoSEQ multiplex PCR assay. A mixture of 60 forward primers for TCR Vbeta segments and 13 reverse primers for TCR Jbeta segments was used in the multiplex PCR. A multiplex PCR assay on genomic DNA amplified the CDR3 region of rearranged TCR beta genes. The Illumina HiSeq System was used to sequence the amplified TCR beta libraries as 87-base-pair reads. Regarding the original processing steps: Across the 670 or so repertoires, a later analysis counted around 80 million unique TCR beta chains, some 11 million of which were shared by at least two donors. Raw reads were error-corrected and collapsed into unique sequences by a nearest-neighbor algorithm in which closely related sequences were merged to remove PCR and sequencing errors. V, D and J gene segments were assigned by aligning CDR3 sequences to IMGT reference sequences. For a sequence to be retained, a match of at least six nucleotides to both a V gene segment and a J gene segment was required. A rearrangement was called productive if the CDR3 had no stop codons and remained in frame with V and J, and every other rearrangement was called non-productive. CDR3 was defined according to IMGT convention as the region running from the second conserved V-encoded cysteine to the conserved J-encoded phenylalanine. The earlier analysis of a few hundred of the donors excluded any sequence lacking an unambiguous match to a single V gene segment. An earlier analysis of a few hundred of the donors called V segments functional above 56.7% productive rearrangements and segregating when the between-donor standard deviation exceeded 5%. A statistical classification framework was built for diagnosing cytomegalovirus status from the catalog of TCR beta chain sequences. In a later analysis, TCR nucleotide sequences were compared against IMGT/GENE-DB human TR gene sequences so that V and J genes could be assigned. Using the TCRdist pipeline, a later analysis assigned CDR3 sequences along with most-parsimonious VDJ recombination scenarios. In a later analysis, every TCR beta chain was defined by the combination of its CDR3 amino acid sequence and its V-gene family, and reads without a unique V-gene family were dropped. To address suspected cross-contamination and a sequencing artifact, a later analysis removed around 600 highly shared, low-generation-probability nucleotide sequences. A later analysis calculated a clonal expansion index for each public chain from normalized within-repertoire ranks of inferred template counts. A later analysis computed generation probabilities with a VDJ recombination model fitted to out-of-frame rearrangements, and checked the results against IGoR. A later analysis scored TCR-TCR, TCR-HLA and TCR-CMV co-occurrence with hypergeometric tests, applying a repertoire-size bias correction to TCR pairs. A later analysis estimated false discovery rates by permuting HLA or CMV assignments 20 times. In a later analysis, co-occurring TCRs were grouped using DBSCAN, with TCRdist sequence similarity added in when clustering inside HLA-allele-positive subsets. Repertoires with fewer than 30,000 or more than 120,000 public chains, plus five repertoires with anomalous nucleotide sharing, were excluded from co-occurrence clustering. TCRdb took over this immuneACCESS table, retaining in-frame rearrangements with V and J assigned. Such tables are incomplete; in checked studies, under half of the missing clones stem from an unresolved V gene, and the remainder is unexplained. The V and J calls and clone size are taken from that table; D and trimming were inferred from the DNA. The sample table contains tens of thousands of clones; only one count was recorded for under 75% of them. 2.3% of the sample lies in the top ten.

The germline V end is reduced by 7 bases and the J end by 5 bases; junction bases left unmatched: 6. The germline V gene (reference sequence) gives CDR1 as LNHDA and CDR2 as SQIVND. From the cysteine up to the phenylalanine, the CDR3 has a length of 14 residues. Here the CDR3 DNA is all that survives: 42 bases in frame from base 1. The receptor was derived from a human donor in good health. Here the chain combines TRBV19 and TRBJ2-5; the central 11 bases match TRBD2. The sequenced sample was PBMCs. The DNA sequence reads TGTGCCAGTAAGATGACTAGCGGGGTTGAGACCCAGTACTTC. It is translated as CASKMTSGVETQYF.